Listed below are T cell receptor beta chains from one sample, sequenced in a study of blood T cell repertoires in COVID-19. Generated by immunoSEQ multiplex PCR, the TCRdb table keeps only in-frame clones and is missing some. Here the sample spans about 140,000 clones, 86% being singletons. Sequenced material: peripheral blood. These receptors were collected from an older woman with acute or convalescent COVID-19. Both conserved end residues are part of each CDR3. A D gene is named only where the DNA matches it firmly. Rows may omit the clone size; those that give it use once, few, many or a size class.

clone size,J gene,D gene,V gene,CDR3 DNA,CDR3 protein
once,TRBJ1-2,-,TRBV24-1,TGTGCCACCAGTGATCGAGGCCGTTTCGGGGGCTACACCTTC,CATSDRGRFGGYTF
once,TRBJ2-6,TRBD1,TRBV10-3,TGTGCCATCAGTGTGAGGTACAGGGGGTTTTCAGGAGGGGCCAACGTCCTGACTTTC,CAISVRYRGFSGGANVLTF
-,TRBJ2-2,TRBD2,TRBV20-1,TGCAGTGCTAGTCTTACTAGCGGGGTGAACACCGGGGAGCTGTTTTTT,CSASLTSGVNTGELFF
-,TRBJ1-1,TRBD1,TRBV6-5,TGTGCCAGCAGTCCGGACAGGGGGGATAACACTGAAGCTTTCTTT,CASSPDRGDNTEAFF
-,TRBJ2-3,TRBD2,TRBV2,TGTGCCAGCAGTGGAGTGGCGGGGGGGGGCACAGATACGCAGTATTTT,CASSGVAGGGTDTQYF
-,TRBJ2-3,-,TRBV9,TGTGCCAGCAGCGTAGCCAACAGGGCGACGAGCACAGATACGCAGTATTTT,CASSVANRATSTDTQYF
-,TRBJ1-6,TRBD1,TRBV15,TGTGCCACCAGCAGAGATGGACAGGGCGGCTCACCCCTCCACTTT,CATSRDGQGGSPLHF
-,TRBJ2-5,-,TRBV25-1,TGTGCCAGCAGGGACAGCCCCCAAGAGACCCAGTACTTC,CASRDSPQETQYF
-,TRBJ2-7,-,TRBV15,TGTGCCACCAGCAGAGAGGGGGGTAGCTACGAGCAGTACTTC,CATSREGGSYEQYF
-,TRBJ2-5,TRBD1,TRBV25-1,TGTGCCAGCCTCCCAGGGGGCAAAGAGACCCAGTACTTC,CASLPGGKETQYF
-,TRBJ1-5,-,TRBV7-8,TGTGCCAGCAGCTTGATGGGAGGGGCCAATCAGCCCCAGCATTTT,CASSLMGGANQPQHF
-,TRBJ2-3,TRBD1,TRBV10-3,TGTGCCATCGGAACCGGGACAGGGATGGCAGATACGCAGTATTTT,CAIGTGTGMADTQYF
-,TRBJ1-4,-,TRBV6-6,TGTGCCAGCGCAGGGATGGGGGAAAAACTGTTTTTT,CASAGMGEKLFF
-,TRBJ2-1,-,TRBV4-2,TGTGCCAGCAGCCAAGATCCCGCTAAGCCCTTTAATGAGCAGTTCTTC,CASSQDPAKPFNEQFF
-,TRBJ1-2,-,TRBV5-1,TGCGCCAGCAGCTCCGCGTCGGGGACTAACTATGGCTACACCTTC,CASSSASGTNYGYTF
-,TRBJ2-1,TRBD2,TRBV5-1,TGCGCCAGCAGCCTTAGCGGGGGGGCATCCAATGAGCAGTTCTTC,CASSLSGGASNEQFF
few,TRBJ2-1,-,TRBV7-9,TGTGCCAGCAGCTTGGAGGGCTCCTACAATGAGCAGTTCTTC,CASSLEGSYNEQFF
once,TRBJ2-5,TRBD2,TRBV5-8,TGTGCCAGCAGCTTGAAGCGGGGATGGGAAGAGACCCAGTACTTC,CASSLKRGWEETQYF
-,TRBJ1-1,-,TRBV19,TGTGCCAGTATCGACTTGGGGGGGAACACTGAAGCTTTCTTT,CASIDLGGNTEAFF
-,TRBJ1-6,TRBD1,TRBV19,TGTGCCAGTACCAACGCGGACAGGGGGCACAATTCACCCCTCCACTTT,CASTNADRGHNSPLHF
-,TRBJ1-1,-,TRBV13,TGTGCCAGCAGCTTAGTGGGCAGGGTTGGCACTGAAGCTTTCTTT,CASSLVGRVGTEAFF
-,TRBJ2-2,TRBD2,TRBV9,TGTGCCAGCAGCGTAGCCCGGACTAGGACCGGGGAGCTGTTTTTT,CASSVARTRTGELFF
-,TRBJ2-1,-,TRBV2,TGTGCCAGCAGTGAATCCGGTCGAATCTACAATGAGCAGTTCTTC,CASSESGRIYNEQFF
-,TRBJ1-2,TRBD1,TRBV27,TGTGCCAGCAGTTTATTCCCCAGCAGGGGGCTTAATGGCTACACCTTC,CASSLFPSRGLNGYTF
-,TRBJ2-1,TRBD2,TRBV10-2,TGCGCCAGCAGTACCCTAGCGGGGGCCTACAATGAGCAGTTCTTC,CASSTLAGAYNEQFF
once,TRBJ1-5,-,TRBV2,TGTGCCAGCAGTCACTCAGGGAGGAACTTAAACCAGCCCCAGCATTTT,CASSHSGRNLNQPQHF